This TCR beta chain was captured in a study of T cell responses to AZD1222 COVID-19 vaccine. Broader study findings: Nearly half of unique spike-specific TCRs reportedly avoided B.1.351 and B.1.1.7 mutated regions. Sampling that yielded the repertoires occurred only after the peak T cell response.

The germline gives CDR1 SGDLS, CDR2 YYNGEE. The CDR3 is 15 amino acids. J was trimmed by 8 bases and V by 0 bases; bases with no gene match: 6. Of note for this clone: Its specificity is unknown.

Sequencing used immunoSEQ multiplex PCR; TCRdb keeps in-frame clones, though not all of them. The sample yields 200,000 to 250,000 clones, 94% seen once. The V gene is TRBV9, the J gene TRBJ2-1; 9 bases agree with TRBD2. This sequence originates from an adult who received the MenACWY meningococcal vaccine as a control. Sample: peripheral blood, taken 28 days after the second dose of the MenACWY control vaccine. CDR3 coding DNA: TGTGCCAGCAGCGTAGTGGCGGGGGGGCCCTATGAGCAGTTCTTC. Translating gives CASSVVAGGPYEQFF.